This is a list of T cell receptor beta chains from one sample in a study of blood T cell repertoires in COVID-19. Profiling relied on immunoSEQ multiplex PCR, and the TCRdb table lists in-frame clones only, not all of them. Among around 170,000 clones, about 86% were seen once, and the ten largest hold roughly 14%. Input material: peripheral blood. Source of these receptors: a man aged 25-45 years with active or convalescent COVID-19. Both conserved end residues are part of each CDR3. The D gene is left open where the match is weak.

CDR3nt: TGTGCCAGCAGCTTAGTACAGGGCACCGGGGAGCTGTTTTTT; CDR3aa: CASSLVQGTGELFF; v_gene: TRBV11-2; d_gene: .; j_gene: TRBJ2-2
CDR3nt: TGTGCCATCAGTGACGCGGGACAGGGTTGGAATTCACCCCTCCACTTT; CDR3aa: CAISDAGQGWNSPLHF; v_gene: TRBV10-3; d_gene: TRBD1; j_gene: TRBJ1-6
CDR3nt: TGTGCCAGCAGTTACCCACGCGTGCCCTCAGGGGAGCGGGAGCACCCAGAGACCCAGTACTTC; CDR3aa: CASSYPRVPSGEREHPETQYF; v_gene: TRBV6-2/TRBV6-3; d_gene: TRBD2; j_gene: TRBJ2-5
CDR3nt: TGTGCCAGCAGTCTAATCTCAAATCAGCCCCAGCATTTT; CDR3aa: CASSLISNQPQHF; v_gene: TRBV6-2/TRBV6-3; d_gene: .; j_gene: TRBJ1-5
CDR3nt: TGCGCCAGCAGCCCTGGGGGGACAGGGGTCTATGGCTACACCTTC; CDR3aa: CASSPGGTGVYGYTF; v_gene: TRBV4-3; d_gene: TRBD1; j_gene: TRBJ1-2
CDR3nt: TGTGCTAGTGGTCCCGGCCAGGGTGGCTACACCTTC; CDR3aa: CASGPGQGGYTF; v_gene: TRBV12-5; d_gene: .; j_gene: TRBJ1-2
CDR3nt: TGTGCCACCCTGCCAGGTTCCACAGATACGCAGTATTTT; CDR3aa: CATLPGSTDTQYF; v_gene: TRBV24-1; d_gene: .; j_gene: TRBJ2-3
CDR3nt: TGTGCCAGCAGTTTAGGGACTAGCGCTAATGAGCAGTTCTTC; CDR3aa: CASSLGTSANEQFF; v_gene: TRBV27; d_gene: TRBD2; j_gene: TRBJ2-1
CDR3nt: TGTGCCAGCAGCGTAAACTTTGACAGGGTGAACACCGGGGAGCTGTTTTTT; CDR3aa: CASSVNFDRVNTGELFF; v_gene: TRBV9; d_gene: TRBD1; j_gene: TRBJ2-2
CDR3nt: TGTGCCAGCGGGAGGGCGGGAGAACACAATGAGCAGTTCTTC; CDR3aa: CASGRAGEHNEQFF; v_gene: TRBV6-5; d_gene: TRBD2; j_gene: TRBJ2-1
CDR3nt: TGTGCCAGCAGCTTAGGACGGACAGGGTCGGCCTATAATTCACCCCTCCACTTT; CDR3aa: CASSLGRTGSAYNSPLHF; v_gene: TRBV7-6; d_gene: TRBD1; j_gene: TRBJ1-6